These T cell receptor beta chains were read from a single sample in a study of T-cell memory formation after mild COVID-19. TCRdb re-called the 5' RACE reads through MiXCR, storing one row per CDR3 protein. The data show tens of thousands of distinct CDR3 sequences, about 12% seen once. What was sequenced was PBMCs or a T cell subset sorted from them (not recorded which). The receptors were sampled from an adult woman who had mild COVID-19 (a few samples of this study predate the infection). Cell type and time point are not known. Both conserved end residues are trimmed from each CDR3. Fields, in order: J gene, V gene, CDR3 protein.

TRBJ2-2,TRBV2,ASRADSTGELF
TRBJ2-7,TRBV12-3/TRBV12-4,ASSFLDRPHHEQY
TRBJ2-5,TRBV12-3/TRBV12-4,ASSGTQAETQY
TRBJ2-3,TRBV19,ASSTQGQGTDTQY
TRBJ2-7,TRBV10-3,AISSQQGPPDEQY
TRBJ2-2,TRBV7-2,ASSPGTGDRTGELF
TRBJ2-1,TRBV27,ASSLASYNEQF
TRBJ1-4,TRBV29-1,SVEVAGIHEKLF
TRBJ2-1,TRBV19,ASTLSGGGADEQF
TRBJ1-1,TRBV4-1,ASSQEEGGWNTEAF
TRBJ2-3,TRBV12-3/TRBV12-4,ASSGFVAGGRVGTDTQY
TRBJ2-1,TRBV7-2,ASSLGPIRQGKKQF
TRBJ2-7,TRBV7-9,ASRPTGGGSYEQY
TRBJ2-5,TRBV7-9,ASSSVSETQY
TRBJ1-3,TRBV13,ASSPGTLSSGNTIY
TRBJ1-1,TRBV7-7,ASSLAGTLMLGAGTNTEAF
TRBJ1-1,TRBV25-1,ASIPRGGSADTEAF
TRBJ2-1,TRBV7-9,ASSSKRGYNEQF
TRBJ2-1,TRBV12-3/TRBV12-4,ASSFIINEQF
TRBJ1-3,TRBV4-1,ASSQEPADASGNTIY
TRBJ1-2,TRBV7-6,ASSLGGVGYT
TRBJ1-2,TRBV29-1,SVGDGDYGYT
TRBJ1-1,TRBV4-1,ASSLYPGQARDTEAF
TRBJ2-5,TRBV7-9,ASRPGQGETQY
TRBJ1-1,TRBV12-3/TRBV12-4,ASSFSDTEAF
TRBJ2-7,TRBV4-1,ASSQVPGSSYEQY
TRBJ1-1,TRBV5-6,ASSRPDRDTEAF
TRBJ2-5,TRBV5-1,ASSWGQGGETQY
TRBJ1-1,TRBV11-3,ASSEGSGTEAF
TRBJ1-1,TRBV7-6,ASSPGLNTEAF
TRBJ2-7,TRBV12-3/TRBV12-4,ASSLASVPWYEQY
TRBJ1-5,TRBV3-1,ASSQVSNQPQH
TRBJ2-5,TRBV5-5,ASSAGGRVQETQY
TRBJ2-3,TRBV15,ATSRAQSNFDTQY
TRBJ2-3,TRBV4-1,ASSQEGAGTDTQY
TRBJ2-1,TRBV5-1,ASSLVPSGEVEQF
TRBJ2-7,TRBV12-3/TRBV12-4,ASSLVGRQYEQY
TRBJ2-5,TRBV4-2,ASSQDLRGSQETQY
TRBJ2-1,TRBV7-6,ASSLVGGSIDEQF
TRBJ2-3,TRBV4-1,ASSQDSFGTDTQY
TRBJ2-3,TRBV19,ASSPTRPSTDTQY
TRBJ2-2,TRBV5-1,ASSLLAGGSTGELF
TRBJ2-3,TRBV7-6,ASSLGSQGPYTQY
TRBJ2-3,TRBV7-2,ASSLATFLTDTQY
TRBJ2-5,TRBV7-9,ASSQTLGVLGETQY
TRBJ2-7,TRBV7-2,ASSPRKGNHEQY
TRBJ2-2,TRBV29-1,SVAMGDITGELF